This T cell receptor (beta chain) stems from a study of cytomegalovirus exposure and HLA in healthy donors. Study in general: There were approximately 400 genotyped donors. Of these, about 81% fell in the genetic ancestry cluster associated with self-reported Caucasian donors. Study-level points and caveats: Later on, a genetic analysis was performed. It linked a missense variant in DCLRE1C with V- and J-gene trimming of TCR beta. Roughly even sequencing depth across donors was the assumption behind the presence/absence analyses. HLA restriction was apparent for most CMV-associated TCR beta chains in a later analysis.

PCR involved 60 Vbeta and 13 Jbeta primers. TCRdb's table, derived via immunoSEQ multiplex PCR, lists solely in-frame clones and lacks some. The data show 200,000 to 250,000 clones, 65% to 85% seen once. A note on this clone: Its antigen is undetermined.

Per the germline V gene, CDR1 is MNHEY and CDR2 is SMNVEV (reference sequence). This CDR3 is built from 13 residues. The source is a woman in her thirties in good health and CMV-seronegative. Sequencing used PBMCs. V is TRBV27 and J is TRBJ2-5; D not certain. The DNA end is more similar to TRBJ2-7, so the J call may be wrong. CDR3 nucleotides: TGTGCCAGCAGTTACCGCGAATACTACGAGCAGTACTTC. Protein product: CASSYREYYEQYF.